One and the same sample provided the 3 T cell receptor beta chains below, sequenced in a study of OX40 agonist ivuxolimab in advanced cancers. Assay: immunoSEQ multiplex PCR; the TCRdb copy retains only in-frame clones and omits some. The sample holds tens of thousands of clones, 75% to 90% seen once. This sample comprised CD4+ or CD8+ T cells sorted from blood, obtained in a trial of the OX40 agonist ivuxolimab. These TCRs come from an adult with an advanced solid tumor such as melanoma, head and neck, liver or kidney cancer.

This CDR3 is CASRTGGAGYEQYF. The CDR3 coding sequence is TGTGCCAGCAGAACGGGGGGCGCAGGTTACGAGCAGTACTTC. V and J are TRBV6-6 and TRBJ2-7; TRBD2 might be the D (7 bases). Trimming removed 6 bases from V and 4 bases from J, with 16 bases in between. The CDR3 is 14 residues long. Per the germline V gene, CDR1 is MNHNY and CDR2 is SVGAGI (reference sequence).

This clone was picked up a small number of times. The chain uses TRBV30 and TRBJ1-1; 7 bases map to TRBD1. Germline V CDR1 and CDR2: GTSNPN, SVGIG (reference sequence). This CDR3 is built from 15 residues. V shed 4 bases and J 0 bases; nucleotides not matched to a gene: 8. CDR3 region: CAWTTGAWVNTEAFF. The CDR3 region has the DNA TGTGCCTGGACCACAGGGGCGTGGGTGAACACTGAAGCTTTCTTT.

The chain has TRBV19 and TRBJ1-4; 7 nucleotides match TRBD1. The length of the CDR3 is 15 residues. Per the germline V gene, CDR1 is LNHDA and CDR2 is SQIVND (reference sequence). The V segment lost 6 bases and the J segment 5 bases; nucleotides outside the gene matches: 9. CDR3 sequence (DNA): TGTGCCAGTAGAAAACCTGGGACAGTGAATGAAAAACTGTTTTTT. Protein sequence: CASRKPGTVNEKLFF.